A selection of T cell receptor beta chains follows, all from one sample in a study of cytotoxic CD8 clonotypes in ibrutinib-treated CLL. Sequencing used immunoSEQ multiplex PCR; TCRdb keeps in-frame clones, though not all of them. This sample has some 150,000 clones; roughly 80% occur once, and the top ten carry about 27%. The sample was PBMCs, taken after 12 months of ibrutinib treatment. The origin of the receptors is a human donor with chronic lymphocytic leukemia. CDR3s include the opening cysteine and the closing phenylalanine or tryptophan. D genes are given only for firm matches. Clone size, where shown, is once, few, many, or a class for clones that have expanded.

abundance	v_gene	d_gene	j_gene	CDR3nt	CDR3aa
few	TRBV11-2	-	TRBJ1-5	TGTGCCAGCAGCCCTGGGAATAGCAATCAGCCCCAGCATTTT	CASSPGNSNQPQHF
once	TRBV28	-	TRBJ2-5	TGTGCCAGCAGTTTATTGTCTCAGGGGGGGAGAAAAGAGACCCAGTACTTC	CASSLLSQGGRKETQYF
few	TRBV19	-	TRBJ2-6	TGTGCCAGTAGTCAAGGGGCCTCTGGGGCCAACGTCCTGACTTTC	CASSQGASGANVLTF
few	TRBV19	-	TRBJ2-1	TGTGCCAGTAGCGGGATTGAGGACTCGACGTTCTTC	CASSGIEDSTFF
-	TRBV5-4	-	TRBJ2-7	TGTGCCAGCACAACGCTCGGCGGGGCCTACGAGCAGTACTTC	CASTTLGGAYEQYF
-	TRBV6-6	-	TRBJ2-7	TGTGCCAGCAGTTACTCGGACAGCTCCTACGAGCAGTACTTC	CASSYSDSSYEQYF
-	TRBV29-1	TRBD1	TRBJ2-5	TGCAGCGTTGTCTTAGGGATATGGGGACAGCGACAAGAGACCCAGTACTTC	CSVVLGIWGQRQETQYF
-	TRBV5-6	-	TRBJ1-1	TGTGCCAGCAGCTTGGCGGCCATGAACACTGAAGCTTTCTTT	CASSLAAMNTEAFF
-	TRBV7-9	-	TRBJ2-7	TGTGCCAGCACCCTAGGGCCAAGCGCCCACGAGCAGTACTTC	CASTLGPSAHEQYF
-	TRBV28	TRBD2	TRBJ2-7	TGTGCCAGCCTCGGCGGGCGGGAGGGCCACTACTTC	CASLGGREGHYF
few	TRBV29-1	-	TRBJ2-2	TGCAGCGTTGATATGTCCGGGGAGCTGTTTTTT	CSVDMSGELFF